The T cell receptor (beta chain) described here comes from a study of control samples from healthy donors and cancer patients. The table came from immunoSEQ multiplex PCR; TCRdb's copy has only in-frame clones and leaves some out. The sample includes approximately 90,000 clones, roughly 86% of them seen just once. The germline CDR1 and CDR2 sequences are SGHRS and YFSETQ. The CDR3 loop spans 16 amino acids. Trimming left V 3 bases short and J 3 bases short, with 13 bases between. The sample comprised blood. This TCR came from a man aged 25 to 45 in good health. The chain joins TRBV5-1 to TRBJ2-6; D possibly matches TRBD1 or TRBD2 (5 bases each). This CDR3 is CASSWDPSGGANVLTF. Written as DNA, the CDR3 is TGCGCCAGCAGCTGGGACCCTTCCGGTGGGGCCAACGTCCTGACTTTC.